The T cell receptor (beta chain) described here comes from a study of blood T cell repertoires in COVID-19 (dated by TCRdb to 2020 to 2022). Background for the entire study: The collaborator samples originated in the United States, Italy and Spain and spanned the acute and convalescent phases of COVID-19. The prospective study material was composed of cDNA or gDNA derived from T cells, B-cell-depleted T cells, or PBMCs. Subjects who had been exposed to COVID-19, were actively infected with it, or had recovered from it provided the deeply sampled blood TCRbeta repertoires that made up the dataset. The repertoires were released in a freely available public database intended as a resource for research on the immune response to SARS-CoV-2. The samples were drawn from the first 160 participants of the ongoing ImmuneRACE study and from some 1,300 subjects provided by 6 global collaborators. A de-identified subject ID, COVID-19 status, age in years and sex were almost always included in the sample metadata. Where available, HLA class I and class II types were taken from metadata supplied by the sample provider and were not determined by assay-based typing. Study-level results and caveats: Clinical and demographic metadata were provided uncurated, with the amount varying by source and participant.

TCRbeta CDR3 regions were amplified from genomic DNA using the immunoSEQ Assay, a bias-controlled multiplex PCR. Per the authors' processing: The number of nucleated cells in each sample was estimated from the amplification of reference gene primers within the assay. To quantify the absolute abundance of each unique TCRbeta CDR3 rearrangement, sequence reads were collapsed and filtered. For each sample, productive Simpson clonality was calculated as the square root of Simpson's diversity index over productive rearrangements. Sourced from immuneACCESS, this table was stored by TCRdb with only in-frame sequences that have V and J called. A share of the clones is absent; for the studies checked, an unresolved V gene accounts for under half, and the remainder has no known explanation. Clonal size and the V and J genes are those of that table, whereas D and trimming came from the DNA. The sample table shows roughly 410,000 clones, and about nine tenths are seen once. The ten largest clones take up approximately 1.5% of the sample.

With regard to this clone: There is no known antigen for this receptor. No base quality information exists; no much larger clone differs at one position. This sample includes further DNA sequences coding for the same CDR3.

For CDR1 and CDR2, the germline V gene lists SGHRS and YFSETQ. Inclusive of the bounding cysteine and phenylalanine, the CDR3 is 14 residues long. The retained sequence is limited to the CDR3, 42 bases, with the frame set at the first base. From V the trimming removes 1 base and from J it removes 8 bases, while the gene matches leave 2 bases of the junction unaccounted for. One collaborating source in Seattle enrolled patients while the patients were actively infected and followed the patients over time throughout the course of disease. Collaborating institutions collected whole blood in K2EDTA tubes following their own protocols. For TCRbeta analysis, collaborator samples were shipped as frozen whole blood, as isolated PBMCs, or as DNA extracted from either sample type.

The sample comprised peripheral blood. The receptor's source is a woman aged 40 to 50 with COVID-19, enrolled during active disease. The chain is encoded by TRBV5-1 joined to TRBJ1-6; the junction holds 8 bases that match TRBD1. CDR3 region: CASSLTGGDSPLHF. The DNA is as follows: TGCGCCAGCAGCTTGACAGGGGGGGATTCACCCCTCCACTTT.